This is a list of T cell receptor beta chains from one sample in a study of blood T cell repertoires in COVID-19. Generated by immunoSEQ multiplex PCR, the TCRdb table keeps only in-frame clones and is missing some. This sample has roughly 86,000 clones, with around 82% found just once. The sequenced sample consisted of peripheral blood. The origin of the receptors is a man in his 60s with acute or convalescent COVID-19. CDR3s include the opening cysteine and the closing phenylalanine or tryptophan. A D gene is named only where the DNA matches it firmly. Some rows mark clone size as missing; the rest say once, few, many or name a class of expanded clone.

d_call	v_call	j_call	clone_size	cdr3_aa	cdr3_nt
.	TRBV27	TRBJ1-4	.	CASSPSGAHEKLFF	TGTGCCAGCAGCCCGTCTGGAGCGCATGAAAAACTGTTTTTT
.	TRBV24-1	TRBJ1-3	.	CATSDGQSSGNTIYF	TGTGCCACCAGTGATGGACAGAGCTCTGGAAACACCATATATTTT
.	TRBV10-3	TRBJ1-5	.	CAISEYRAGGRGQPQHF	TGTGCCATCAGTGAGTATAGAGCCGGGGGGCGAGGTCAGCCCCAGCATTTT
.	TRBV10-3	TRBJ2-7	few	CAISELPSSYEQYF	TGTGCCATCAGTGAGCTCCCGAGCTCCTACGAGCAGTACTTC
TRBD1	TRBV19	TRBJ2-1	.	CASSDRDSTYNEQFF	TGTGCCAGTAGCGACCGGGACAGTACTTACAATGAGCAGTTCTTC
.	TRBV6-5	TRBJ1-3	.	CASSYSRGSGNTIYF	TGTGCCAGCAGTTACTCGCGGGGCTCTGGAAACACCATATATTTT
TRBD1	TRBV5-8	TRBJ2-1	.	CASSPGTGTNEQFF	TGTGCCAGCAGCCCCGGGACAGGGACTAATGAGCAGTTCTTC
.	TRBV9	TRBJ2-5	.	CASSPRDYQETQYF	TGTGCCAGCAGCCCTAGGGACTACCAAGAGACCCAGTACTTC
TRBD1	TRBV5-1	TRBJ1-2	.	CASSPRGQGVGYTF	TGCGCCAGCAGCCCGAGGGGACAGGGGGTCGGCTACACCTTC
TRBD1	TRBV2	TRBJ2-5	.	CASRDRGFETQYF	TGTGCCAGCCGGGACAGGGGATTTGAGACCCAGTACTTC
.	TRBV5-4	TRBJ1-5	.	CASSLTGLNQPQHF	TGTGCCAGCAGCCTTACAGGGTTGAATCAGCCCCAGCATTTT
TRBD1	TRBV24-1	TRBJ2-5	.	CATSEGQGVSETQYF	TGTGCCACCAGTGAGGGACAGGGGGTATCAGAGACCCAGTACTTC
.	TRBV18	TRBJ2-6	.	CASSPDYTSASGANVLTF	TGTGCCAGCTCACCTGACTATACCTCAGCCTCTGGGGCCAACGTCCTGACTTTC
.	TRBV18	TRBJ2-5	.	CASSPPDIQETQYF	TGTGCCAGCTCACCGCCAGACATTCAAGAGACCCAGTACTTC
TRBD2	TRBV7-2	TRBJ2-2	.	CASSLSGGRELFF	TGTGCCAGCAGCTTATCGGGAGGAAGGGAGCTGTTTTTT
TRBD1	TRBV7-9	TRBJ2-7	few	CASSSDRGRGEQYF	TGTGCCAGCAGCTCTGACAGGGGACGGGGAGAGCAGTACTTC
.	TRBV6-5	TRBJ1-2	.	CASSQGIGGYTF	TGTGCCAGCAGTCAGGGAATAGGAGGCTACACCTTC
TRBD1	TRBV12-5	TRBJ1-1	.	CASGLGQGDTEAFF	TGTGCTAGTGGTTTGGGACAGGGTGACACTGAAGCTTTCTTT
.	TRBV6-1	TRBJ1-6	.	CASSELRGSRYYNSPLHF	TGTGCCAGCAGTGAACTCAGGGGCAGCCGATACTATAATTCACCCCTCCACTTT
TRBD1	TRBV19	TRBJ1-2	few	CASSIFSTGGKGYTF	TGTGCCAGTAGTATTTTTTCGACAGGGGGTAAGGGCTACACCTTC
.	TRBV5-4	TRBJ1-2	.	CASSPRGGYYGYTF	TGTGCCAGCAGCCCCCGGGGAGGGTACTATGGCTACACCTTC
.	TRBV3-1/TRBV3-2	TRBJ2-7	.	CASSQGRQVYEQYF	TGTGCCAGCAGCCAAGGCCGACAGGTCTACGAGCAGTACTTC
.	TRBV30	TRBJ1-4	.	CALDRVEKLFF	TGTGCCTTGGACAGAGTTGAAAAACTGTTTTTT
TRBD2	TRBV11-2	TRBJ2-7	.	CASSRSSGGEQYF	TGTGCCAGCAGCCGGTCTTCGGGGGGTGAGCAGTACTTC
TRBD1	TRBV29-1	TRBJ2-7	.	CSVEGTGAYEQYF	TGCAGCGTTGAAGGGACAGGGGCCTACGAGCAGTACTTC
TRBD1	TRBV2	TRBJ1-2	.	CASTIDREGYTF	TGTGCCAGCACGATCGACAGGGAGGGCTACACCTTC
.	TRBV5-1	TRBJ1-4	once	CASSSGSGNEKLFF	TGCGCCAGCAGCTCCGGGAGCGGTAATGAAAAACTGTTTTTT
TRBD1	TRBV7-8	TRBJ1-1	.	CASSLELQGAPEAFF	TGTGCCAGCAGCTTAGAGTTGCAGGGGGCGCCTGAAGCTTTCTTT
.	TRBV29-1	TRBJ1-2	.	CSVGAGADYGYTF	TGCAGCGTGGGGGCAGGGGCAGACTATGGCTACACCTTC
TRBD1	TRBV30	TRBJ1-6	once	CAWSVRSGGNSPLHF	TGTGCCTGGAGTGTAAGGTCAGGGGGTAATTCACCCCTCCACTTT
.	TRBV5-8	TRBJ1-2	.	CASSLDQTALPYGYTF	TGTGCCAGCAGCTTGGATCAGACAGCCTTGCCCTATGGCTACACCTTC
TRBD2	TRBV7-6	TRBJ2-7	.	CASSGSGETYEQYF	TGTGCCAGCAGCGGCAGCGGGGAGACCTACGAGCAGTACTTC
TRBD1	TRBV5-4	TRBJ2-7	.	CASSMTGNPYEQYF	TGTGCCAGCAGCATGACAGGGAACCCCTACGAGCAGTACTTC
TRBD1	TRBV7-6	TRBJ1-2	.	CASSNPGQGNYGYTF	TGTGCCAGCAGCAATCCGGGACAGGGGAACTATGGCTACACCTTC
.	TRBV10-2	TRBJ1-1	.	CASTGQGTEAFF	TGCGCCAGCACGGGGCAGGGGACTGAAGCTTTCTTT
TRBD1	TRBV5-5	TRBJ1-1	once	CASSLAWGDRGMAEAFF	TGTGCCAGCAGCTTGGCGTGGGGAGACAGGGGGATGGCTGAAGCTTTCTTT
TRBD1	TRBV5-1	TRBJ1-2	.	CASSLAGGEPGDTF	TGCGCCAGCAGCTTGGCAGGGGGCGAGCCGGGGGACACCTTC
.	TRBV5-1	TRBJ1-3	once	CASSLDGGSPGNTIYF	TGCGCCAGCAGCTTGGATGGCGGCTCCCCTGGAAACACCATATATTTT
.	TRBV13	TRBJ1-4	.	CASKQGEEEKLFF	TGTGCCAGCAAGCAGGGTGAAGAGGAAAAACTGTTTTTT
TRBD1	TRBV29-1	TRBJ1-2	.	CSVEGHQDREYGYTF	TGCAGCGTTGAAGGACACCAGGACAGGGAGTATGGCTACACCTTC
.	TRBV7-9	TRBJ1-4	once	CASSLNSFNEKLFF	TGTGCCAGCAGCTTAAACAGCTTTAATGAAAAACTGTTTTTT